A single T cell receptor beta chain is shown here with its context. Seattle patients were enrolled during active infection and followed longitudinally. This sample is part of a study of blood T cell repertoires in COVID-19. Study in general: COVID-19 samples, acute and convalescent, were from the United States, Italy and Spain.

Using immunoSEQ multiplex PCR, the repertoire was profiled, and TCRdb retains in-frame clones only, with some absent. The data contain around 230,000 clones, under 90% of them singletons. Input material: peripheral blood. This clonotype originated in a middle-aged man with COVID-19, enrolled during active disease.

The CDR3 loop is CASSPDPLVPLYF. The CDR3 DNA sequence: TGTGCCAGCAGTCCCGATCCCCTAGTACCTCTGTACTTC. This rearrangement joins TRBV12-3 or TRBV12-4 to TRBJ2-7, with D unresolved. There are 13 residues in the CDR3. V was shortened by 5 bases and J by 12 bases, with 20 bases between the two germline ends.